This record looks at one T cell receptor beta chain sequence and its context. Its antigen remains unidentified. The CDR3 consists of 15 residues. Germline-derived CDR1 and CDR2 are LNHDA and SQIVND (reference sequence). With V trimmed by 6 bases and J by 9 bases, 11 bases remained unmatched. The sample comes from a study of PD-L1 blockade in urothelial cancer. About the research overall: From 0 to 3 prior chemotherapy regimens had been given to the patients. Study-wide results and limits: A below-median TCR clonality in blood before treatment predicted better survival.

TCRdb's table, derived via immunoSEQ multiplex PCR, lists solely in-frame clones and lacks some. The sample gives about 44,000 clones, about 90% of which show up once; under 8.5% is in the top ten. The time point here: peripheral blood 6 weeks after treatment start. This sequence joins TRBV19 and TRBJ1-5, with 10 bases lining up with TRBD1. The sample here was PBMCs, taken around atezolizumab (anti-PD-L1) treatment. The TCR originated in a man aged 65-85 years with urothelial cancer. CDR3: CASRGDRGFGAPQHF. The CDR3, as DNA: TGTGCCAGTAGAGGGGACAGGGGCTTCGGTGCGCCCCAGCATTTT.